The 16 T cell receptor beta chains reported below all come from one sample, sequenced in a study of blood T cell repertoires in COVID-19. Generated by immunoSEQ multiplex PCR, the TCRdb table keeps only in-frame clones and is missing some. The sample consists of about 270,000 clones, roughly 79% of them appearing once. Sequenced material: peripheral blood. The receptor source for this set is a woman in her sixties or seventies with active or convalescent COVID-19.

The rearrangement links TRBV6-2 or TRBV6-3 to TRBJ2-1, with 8 bases matching TRBD2. V dropped 4 bases and J dropped 6; count of bases not matched to a gene: 5. This CDR3 is 14 amino acids long. The germline V gene encodes CDR1 MNHEY and CDR2 SVGEGT. The CDR3 sequence: CASSFGTSGNEQFF. CDR3 nucleotide sequence: TGTGCCAGCAGTTTCGGGACTAGTGGCAATGAGCAGTTCTTC.

This clone was detected once. This chain's CDR3 is CASSRRQGQGYGYTF. The CDR3 region has the DNA TGTGCCAGCAGCCGAAGACAGGGCCAGGGCTATGGCTACACCTTC. The V call is TRBV7-9, the J call TRBJ1-2, with 7 bases identical to TRBD1. This CDR3 has 15 amino acids. CDR1 is SEHNR, CDR2 FQNEAQ, per germline (reference sequence). Trimming cost V 5 bases and J 4 bases; bases outside gene matches: 10.

Worth noting for this clone: The same CDR3 also results from other DNA sequences found in this sample. The chain recombines TRBV6-5 with TRBJ1-1, with 7 bases identical to TRBD1. The CDR3 has 14 residues. V trimming: 3 bases; J trimming: 4 bases; junction bases outside the gene matches: 5. Germline V gene data show CDR1 as MNHEY and CDR2 as SVGAGI. In DNA, the CDR3 is TGTGCCAGCAGTTATTTGGCAGGGGGCACTGAAGCTTTCTTT. This gives the protein CASSYLAGGTEAFF.

This clone showed up just once. J is TRBJ1-2 and V is TRBV27, with D maybe TRBD1 (5 bases). The CDR3 loop spans 15 amino acids. CDR1 MNHEY and CDR2 SMNVEV come from the germline V gene (reference sequence). The V end was cut by 3 bases, the J end by 4 bases, with 15 bases between. CDR3 region: CASSFRGTGVYGYTF. In DNA form, the CDR3 reads TGTGCCAGCAGTTTCCGAGGGACGGGGGTCTATGGCTACACCTTC.

V gene TRBV5-8 combines with J gene TRBJ2-1; 8 bases align to TRBD2. This CDR3 is built from 14 residues. Germline-derived CDR1 and CDR2 are SGHTS and YDEGEE. V shed 4 bases and J 8 bases; nucleotides not matched to a gene: 8. CDR3 nucleotide sequence: TGTGCCAGCAGCCGCGGGGGGCCTGGGGATGAGCAGTTCTTC. Its translation is CASSRGGPGDEQFF.

The CDR3 loop reads CASSLAGGGRAEAFF. The CDR3 coding sequence is TGTGCCAGCAGCTTAGCCGGAGGGGGGAGGGCTGAAGCTTTCTTT. This chain uses TRBV7-8 with TRBJ1-1; a possible D gene is TRBD1 (6 bases). The CDR3 totals 15 residues. The ends were cut back, 0 bases at V and 6 bases at J, with 14 bases in the middle. Germline loops: CDR1 SGHVS, CDR2 FQNEAQ.

This chain links TRBV6-2 or TRBV6-3 with TRBJ2-2; 13 positions agree with TRBD2. This CDR3 has 17 residues. Germline assignment: CDR1 MNHEY and CDR2 SVGEGT. V was clipped by 4 bases and J by 0 bases; unmatched bases: 2. The CDR3 nucleotides read TGTGCCAGCAGTTTGACTAGCGGGGGGCCGAACACCGGGGAGCTGTTTTTT. Protein: CASSLTSGGPNTGELFF.

This sequence joins TRBV18 and TRBJ1-6, with a weak D call TRBD1 (5 bases). V shed 3 bases and J shed 17 bases, with 20 bases lying between them. The CDR3 has 14 amino acids. Per germline, CDR1 KGHSH and CDR2 LQKENI. The CDR3 DNA reads as TGTGCCAGCTCACCGCCTAACAATCCGGGACTAGTCCACTTT. The encoded protein is CASSPPNNPGLVHF.

This chain links TRBV30 with TRBJ1-2; 7 bases match TRBD1. Germline V lookup: CDR1 GTSNPN, CDR2 SVGIG (reference sequence). This CDR3 is 14 amino acids long. The V segment lost 4 bases and the J segment 1 base; nucleotides outside the gene matches: 6. Written as DNA, the CDR3 is TGTGCCTGGACAGGACAGGCTGTTAACTATGGCTACACCTTC. Residues: CAWTGQAVNYGYTF.

In this sample, this clone turned up once. The chain combines TRBV5-4 with TRBJ1-2; 8 positions agree with TRBD1. The CDR3 sequence is 17 residues long. Trimming at V came to 0 bases and at J to 8 bases, leaving 15 bases not matched to a gene. Per germline, CDR1 SGHNT and CDR2 YYREEE (reference sequence). CDR3 DNA sequence: TGTGCCAGCAGCTTGGCGACCCAGGGGGCTGGCTGGGGAGGCTACACCTTC. Translated: CASSLATQGAGWGGYTF.

The count of this clone is one. The chain links TRBV30 to TRBJ2-5; 7 bases line up with TRBD2. This CDR3 contains 15 residues. V was clipped by 7 bases and J by 3 bases; unmatched bases: 14. Germline lookup yields CDR1 GTSNPN and CDR2 SVGIG (reference sequence). CDR3: CASRTWEGSKETQYF. As DNA, the CDR3 is TGTGCCTCGAGGACTTGGGAGGGCAGTAAAGAGACCCAGTACTTC.

The rearrangement links TRBV4-1 to TRBJ2-2; D not resolved. Per the germline V gene, CDR1 is MGHRA and CDR2 is YSYEKL. With 1 base removed from V and 8 bases from J, the gap between germline ends came to 5 bases. The CDR3 covers 12 residues. In DNA form, the CDR3 reads TGCGCCAGCAGCCAAGCTCCGGGGGAGCTGTTTTTT. Amino acids: CASSQAPGELFF.

The V gene is TRBV10-3, the J gene TRBJ2-2; 10 bases map to TRBD1. The CDR3 runs to 17 residues. Trimming removed 5 bases from V and 4 bases from J; junction bases left unmatched: 10. Germline V gene data show CDR1 as ENHRY and CDR2 as SYGVKD. CDR3 bases: TGTGCCATCAGTACTTCGACAGGGGGCTCGGGCACCGGGGAGCTGTTTTTT. The encoded protein is CAISTSTGGSGTGELFF.

The chain uses TRBV6-5 and TRBJ1-2; D may be TRBD1 (5 bases). The CDR3 has 14 amino acids. Trimming removed 5 bases at V and 8 bases at J, with 18 bases between. Per the germline V gene, CDR1 is MNHEY and CDR2 is SVGAGI. The CDR3 sequence is CASSTGTPGEGYTF. The CDR3 DNA is TGTGCCAGCAGTACCGGGACGCCGGGGGAAGGCTACACCTTC.

A few counts support this clone. The V call is TRBV3-1 (or the pseudogene TRBV3-2), the J call TRBJ1-1, with D possibly TRBD1 on 5 matching bases. V lost 7 bases and J lost 5, with 17 bases in between. The CDR3 sequence is 14 residues long. Germline V gene sequence: CDR1 LGHDT, CDR2 YNNKEL (reference sequence). CDR3: CASTKTGVRTEAFF. CDR3 nucleotides: TGTGCCAGCACGAAAACGGGGGTGAGGACTGAAGCTTTCTTT.

The chain couples TRBV27 to TRBJ2-3; TRBD1 is a possible D gene (5 bases). This CDR3 contains 12 residues. The germline V and J ends were trimmed by 9 bases and 1 base, with 8 bases remaining between them. The germline CDR1 and CDR2 sequences are MNHEY and SMNVEV (reference sequence). The CDR3 DNA reads as TGTGCCAGTGCCAGGGGCACAGATACGCAGTATTTT. This sequence encodes CASARGTDTQYF.